This TCR beta chain appears in the sequencing data of a study of a mutant IDH1 vaccine in newly diagnosed glioma. About the study: Treatment recipients were 62.5% male and around 40% female, and their mean age was roughly 40 years.

V shed 0 bases and J 8 bases; nucleotides not matched to a gene: 18. The CDR3 loop spans 19 amino acids. CDR1 is LGHNT, CDR2 FRNRAP, per germline. TCRdb's table, derived via immunoSEQ multiplex PCR, lists solely in-frame clones and lacks some. The data hold tens of thousands of clones, with 93% observed a single time. As for time point: baseline, week 1 (first vaccination visit). Treatment noted: pre-vaccination baseline after standard-of-care therapy. Patients carried new grade 3 or 4 IDH1-mutant astrocytomas lacking nuclear ATRX. Study-wide findings and caveats: Pseudoprogression apparently lacked any relation to changes in top peripheral T cell clonotypes. Induction of immune responses by the vaccine occurred in roughly 93% of patients.

For this clone: Its antigen is unidentified.

The sample was PBMCs, taken from a glioma patient treated with radiotherapy, temozolomide or both. This rearrangement joins TRBV12-5 to TRBJ1-4, with 7 bases that match TRBD1. The sequence was collected from a man between 35 and 55 years old with glioma. The CDR3 is CASGLVRGGRDPDGEKLFF. The CDR3 nucleotides are TGTGCTAGTGGTTTGGTACGAGGGGGCCGGGACCCCGACGGGGAAAAACTGTTTTTT. The full variable domain, completed using reference TRBV12-5 and TRBJ1-4, is DARVTQTPRHKVTEMGQEVTMRCQPILGHNTVFWYRQTMMQGLELLAYFRNRAPLDDSGMPKDRFSAEMPDATLATLKIQPSEPRDSAVYFCASGLVRGGRDPDGEKLFFGSGTQLSVL.